The next 14 T cell receptor beta chains were all read from a single sample in a study of shared clonotypes between healthy human individuals. Sequencing was performed with immunoSEQ multiplex PCR; in TCRdb, only in-frame clones are kept and a portion is missing. The sample lists about 300,000 clones, around 74% occurring once. The material sequenced was memory CD4+ T cells sorted from blood. Subset here: CD45RA-negative fraction. The receptors originated from a man aged 30-40 years in good health.

This clone was detected only a few times. The rearrangement joins TRBV15 to TRBJ2-3; D is unresolved. Between the trimmed V and J ends, which lost 8 bases and 0 bases, there was a span of 9 bases. CDR3 size: 13 residues. Looked up from germline, CDR1 is LNHNV and CDR2 is YYDKDF (reference sequence). The CDR3 is CATGIDSTDTQYF. DNA for the CDR3: TGTGCCACCGGAATTGACAGCACAGATACGCAGTATTTT. The full variable domain, its missing parts supplied by reference TRBV15 and TRBJ2-3, is DAMVIQNPRYQVTQFGKPVTLSCSQTLNHNVMYWYQQKSSQAPKLLFHYYDKDFNNEADTPDNFQSRRPNTSFCFLDIRSPGLGDTAMYLCATGIDSTDTQYFGPGTRLTVL.

V usage is TRBV7-2 and J usage is TRBJ2-3; D is unclear. Germline V gene data show CDR1 as SGHTA and CDR2 as FQGNSA. This CDR3 spans 15 amino acids. V was pared by 5 bases and J by 1 base, with 13 bases between. CDR3 sequence (DNA): TGTGCCAGCAGCCAGTGGACCAGACGCACAGATACGCAGTATTTT. This translates into CASSQWTRRTDTQYF.

The J gene is TRBJ1-5, the V gene TRBV10-1; 9 bases match TRBD1. The trim removed 10 bases at V and 7 bases at J, leaving 11 bases unmatched. The length of the CDR3 is 14 residues. CDR1 and CDR2 (germline): WNHNN, SYGVQD (reference sequence). CDR3 residues: CATRGDRVIQPQHF. The DNA for the CDR3 is TGCGCCACCCGGGGGGACAGGGTAATCCAGCCCCAGCATTTT.

In its sample, this clone is medium-sized. The chain employs TRBV6-1 and TRBJ2-7; D call uncertain. Trimming stripped 7 bases from V and 0 bases from J, with 13 bases between. CDR3 length: 14 residues. Germline V CDR1 and CDR2: MNHNS, SASEGT. The CDR3 loop reads CASNTATSSYEQYF. CDR3 sequence (DNA): TGTGCCAGCAATACAGCGACGAGCTCCTACGAGCAGTACTTC.

CDR3: CASSLVNGPYFYEQYF. The CDR3 region has the DNA TGTGCCAGCAGCTTAGTAAATGGGCCTTACTTCTACGAGCAGTACTTC. The chain is built from TRBV11-2 and TRBJ2-7, with unresolved D. The CDR3 sequence is 16 residues long. V lost 1 base, J lost 3 bases, and 16 bases lay in between. From germline, CDR1 is SGHAT and CDR2 FQNNGV. The full variable domain, its missing parts supplied by reference TRBV11-2 and TRBJ2-7, is EAGVAQSPRYKIIEKRQSVAFWCNPISGHATLYWYQQILGQGPKLLIQFQNNGVVDDSQLPKDRFSAERLKGVDSTLKIQPAKLEDSAVYLCASSLVNGPYFYEQYFGPGTRLTVT.

The chain links TRBV5-4 to TRBJ2-5; 7 positions agree with TRBD1. The CDR3 is made up of 14 amino acids. Germline trimming cut 3 bases from V and 3 bases from J; bases unmatched to any gene: 5. Germline V gives CDR1 SGHNT, CDR2 YYREEE (reference sequence). CDR3 loop: CASSSRGTEETQYF. DNA of the CDR3: TGTGCCAGCAGCTCAAGGGGGACAGAAGAGACCCAGTACTTC.

The chain carries TRBV20-1 and TRBJ2-7; D might be TRBD1 or TRBD2, each matching 6 bases. Germline-derived CDR1 and CDR2 are DFQATT and SNEGSKA (reference sequence). The CDR3 is made up of 11 amino acids. Deletions cut 4 bases from V and 5 bases from J, with 9 bases between. The CDR3: CSAKGGHEQYF. The CDR3 DNA reads TGCAGTGCTAAGGGGGGCCACGAGCAGTACTTC.

The V and J genes are TRBV18 and TRBJ2-3; 9 positions match TRBD2. Trimming removed 2 bases from V and 5 bases from J; junction bases left unmatched: 8. This CDR3 is built from 16 residues. Per germline, CDR1 KGHSH and CDR2 LQKENI. The CDR3 loop reads CASSPVASGMGDTQYF. The CDR3 nucleotides read TGTGCCAGCTCACCAGTGGCTAGCGGGATGGGAGATACGCAGTATTTT.

This sequence joins TRBV5-1 and TRBJ2-7, with 7 bases identical to TRBD2. V lost 2 bases and J lost 2; bases outside the gene matches: 4. CDR3 length: 14 residues. The germline V gene has CDR1 SGHRS and CDR2 YFSETQ. In DNA form, the CDR3 reads TGCGCCAGCAGCTTAAGAGGGAGGGCCTACGAGCAGTACTTC. Its protein is CASSLRGRAYEQYF.

The chain is built from TRBV9 and TRBJ1-1, with D hard to call. CDR1 and CDR2 from the germline V gene are SGDLS and YYNGEE. The ends were cut back, 4 bases at V and 0 bases at J, with 10 bases in the middle. The CDR3 totals 14 residues. The CDR3 region is CASSRWGLNTEAFF. CDR3 DNA sequence: TGTGCCAGCAGCCGGTGGGGATTGAACACTGAAGCTTTCTTT.

V gene TRBV5-1 combines with J gene TRBJ1-4; 7 bases line up with TRBD1. Unmatched junction bases numbered 1, after V lost 0 bases and J lost 5 bases. The CDR3 is made up of 14 amino acids. CDR1 and CDR2 from the germline V gene are SGHRS and YFSETQ. This chain's CDR3 is CASSLAGQNEKLFF. CDR3 DNA sequence: TGCGCCAGCAGCTTGGCGGGACAGAATGAAAAACTGTTTTTT.

This chain links TRBV18 with TRBJ2-3; possible D gene TRBD1, 6 bases. The CDR3 runs 14 residues. The V end lost 4 bases, the J end lost 4 bases, and 12 bases lay between the germline ends. The germline V gene encodes CDR1 KGHSH and CDR2 LQKENI. CDR3 bases: TGTGCCAGCTCACGCAACAGGGTCCCAGATACGCAGTATTTT. This translates into CASSRNRVPDTQYF. Full variable domain (missing parts from reference TRBV18 and TRBJ2-3): NAGVMQNPRHLVRRRGQEARLRCSPMKGHSHVYWYRQLPEEGLKFMVYLQKENIIDESGMPKERFSAEFPKEGPSILRIQQVVRGDSAAYFCASSRNRVPDTQYFGPGTRLTVL.

This clone appeared a few times. V and J are TRBV29-1 and TRBJ1-2, with no clear D. This CDR3 is built from 14 residues. Germline lookup yields CDR1 SQVTM and CDR2 ANQGSEA. V was pared by 3 bases and J by 4 bases, with 15 bases between. Here the CDR3 DNA reads TGCAGCGTTGAGTCGGAAGAGGGCGTCTATGGCTACACCTTC. Residues: CSVESEEGVYGYTF. Based on the CDR3 plus reference TRBV29-1 and TRBJ1-2, the full variable domain is SAVISQKPSRDICQRGTSLTIQCQVDSQVTMMFWYRQQPGQSLTLIATANQGSEATYESGFVIDKFPISRPNLTFSTLTVSNMSPEDSSIYLCSVESEEGVYGYTFGSGTRLTVV.

Here the CDR3 reads CASSDDPHPNQPQHF. Written as DNA, the CDR3 is TGTGCCAGCAGTGATGATCCCCACCCCAATCAGCCCCAGCATTTT. V gene TRBV6-1 combines with J gene TRBJ1-5; D remains ambiguous. The CDR3 totals 15 residues. The germline CDR1 and CDR2 sequences are MNHNS and SASEGT. V was trimmed by 3 bases and J by 3 bases, leaving 12 bases between them.